This T cell receptor beta chain was observed in a study of PD-1 blockade in classical Hodgkin lymphoma. This clone came up once. From germline, CDR1 is SNHLY and CDR2 FYNNEI. V lost 5 bases and J lost 0, with 23 bases in between. This CDR3 spans 19 amino acids. All trial patients relapsed after autologous stem cell transplantation. Method: immunoSEQ multiplex PCR; TCRdb's copy keeps in-frame clones and lacks some. This table holds over 70,000 clones, roughly 89% found once. The chain joins TRBV2 to TRBJ1-5, with D possibly matching TRBD1 (5 bases). This TCR was recovered from a human donor with classical Hodgkin lymphoma. Sequenced material: peripheral blood mononuclear cells (PBMCs), taken at baseline. The CDR3 DNA is TGTGCCAGCAGTTCTGACAGTAGGCGGTTGCCATATAGCAATCAGCCCCAGCATTTT. It translates to CASSSDSRRLPYSNQPQHF.